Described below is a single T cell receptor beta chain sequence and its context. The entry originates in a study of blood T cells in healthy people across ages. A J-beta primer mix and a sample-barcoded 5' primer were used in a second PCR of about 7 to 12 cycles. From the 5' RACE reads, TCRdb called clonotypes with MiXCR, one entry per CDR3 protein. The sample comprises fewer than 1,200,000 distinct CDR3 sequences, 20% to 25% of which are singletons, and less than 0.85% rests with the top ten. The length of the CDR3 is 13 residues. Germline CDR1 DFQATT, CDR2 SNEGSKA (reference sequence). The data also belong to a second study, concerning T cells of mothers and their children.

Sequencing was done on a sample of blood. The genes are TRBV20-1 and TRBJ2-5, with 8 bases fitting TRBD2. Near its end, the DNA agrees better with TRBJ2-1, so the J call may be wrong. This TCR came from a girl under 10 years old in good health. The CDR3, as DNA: TGCAGTGCCCCCGGGACTAGTCTCAATGAGCAGTTCTTC. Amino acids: CSAPGTSLNEQFF.